Detailed here is one TCR beta chain. The data were taken from a study of blood T cells in healthy people across ages. Per germline, CDR1 MDHEN and CDR2 SYDVKM. Trimming shortened V by 2 bases and J by 0 bases, and 11 bases separated the two germline ends. CDR3 length: 16 residues. A second PCR, run for about 7 to 11 cycles, used a sample-barcoded 5' primer plus a J-beta primer mix. TCRdb fed the 5' RACE reads into MiXCR, producing one record per CDR3 protein. The data show hundreds of thousands of distinct CDR3 sequences, about 61% seen once. This TCR was sampled from a man in his forties in good health. The chain carries TRBV28 and TRBJ2-1; D call uncertain. Source material: blood. The CDR3, as DNA: TGTGCCAGCAGTTTACCCAGGCCTGACTCCTACAATGAGCAGTTCTTC. As protein: CASSLPRPDSYNEQFF.